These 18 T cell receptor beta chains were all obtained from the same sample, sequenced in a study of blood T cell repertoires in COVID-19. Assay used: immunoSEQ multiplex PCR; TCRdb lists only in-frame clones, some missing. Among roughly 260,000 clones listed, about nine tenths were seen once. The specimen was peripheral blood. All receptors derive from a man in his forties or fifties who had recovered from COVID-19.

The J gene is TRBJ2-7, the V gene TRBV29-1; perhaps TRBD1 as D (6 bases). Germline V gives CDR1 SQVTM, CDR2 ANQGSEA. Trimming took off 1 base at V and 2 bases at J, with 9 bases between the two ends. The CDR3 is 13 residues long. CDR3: CSVEGRGAYEQYF. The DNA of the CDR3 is TGCAGCGTTGAAGGCAGGGGCGCCTACGAGCAGTACTTC.

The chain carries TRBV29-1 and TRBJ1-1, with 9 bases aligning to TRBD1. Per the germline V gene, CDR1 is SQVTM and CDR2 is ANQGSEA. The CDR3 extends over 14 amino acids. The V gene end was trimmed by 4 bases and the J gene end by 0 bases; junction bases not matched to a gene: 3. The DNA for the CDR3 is TGCAGCGTTGCCCGGACAGGGGTGAACACTGAAGCTTTCTTT. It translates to CSVARTGVNTEAFF.

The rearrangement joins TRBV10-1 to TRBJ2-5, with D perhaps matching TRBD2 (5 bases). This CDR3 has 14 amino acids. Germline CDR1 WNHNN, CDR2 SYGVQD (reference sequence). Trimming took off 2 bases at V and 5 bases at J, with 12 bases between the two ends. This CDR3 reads CASSETPTGETQYF. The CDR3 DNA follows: TGCGCCAGCAGTGAGACACCAACGGGGGAGACCCAGTACTTC.

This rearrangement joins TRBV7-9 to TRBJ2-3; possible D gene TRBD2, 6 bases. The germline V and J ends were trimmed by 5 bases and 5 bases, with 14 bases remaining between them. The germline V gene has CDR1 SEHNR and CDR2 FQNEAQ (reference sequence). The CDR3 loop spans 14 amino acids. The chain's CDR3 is CASSRGGAGDTQYF. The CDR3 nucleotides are TGTGCCAGCAGCCGAGGAGGGGCCGGAGATACGCAGTATTTT.

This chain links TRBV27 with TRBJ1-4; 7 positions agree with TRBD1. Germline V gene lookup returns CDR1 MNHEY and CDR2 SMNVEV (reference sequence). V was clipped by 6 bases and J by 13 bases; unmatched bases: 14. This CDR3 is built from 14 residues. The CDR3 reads CASSQRQGPRGLFF. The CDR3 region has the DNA TGTGCCAGCAGCCAAAGACAGGGCCCTAGGGGACTGTTTTTT.

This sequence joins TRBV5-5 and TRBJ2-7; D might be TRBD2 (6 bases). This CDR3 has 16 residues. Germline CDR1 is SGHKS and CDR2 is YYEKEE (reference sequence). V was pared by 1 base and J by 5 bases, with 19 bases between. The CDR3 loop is CASSLIVTRSLDEQYF. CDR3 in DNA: TGTGCCAGCAGCTTGATCGTGACTAGGTCTCTTGACGAGCAGTACTTC.

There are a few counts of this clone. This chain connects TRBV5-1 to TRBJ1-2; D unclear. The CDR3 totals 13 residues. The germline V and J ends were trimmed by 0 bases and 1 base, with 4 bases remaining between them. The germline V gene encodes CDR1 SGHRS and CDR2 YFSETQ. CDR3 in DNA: TGCGCCAGCAGCTTGGACGGTAACTATGGCTACACCTTC. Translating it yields CASSLDGNYGYTF.

The CDR3 is CASMTDRGAGYGYTF. Written as DNA, the CDR3 is TGTGCCAGCATGACCGACCGGGGGGCGGGCTATGGCTACACCTTC. The chain uses TRBV6-5 and TRBJ1-2; the D gene is possibly TRBD1 (6 bases). Between the trimmed V and J ends, which lost 7 bases and 4 bases, there was a span of 19 bases. The V gene's germline CDR1 is MNHEY and CDR2 SVGAGI. The CDR3 is 15 amino acids.

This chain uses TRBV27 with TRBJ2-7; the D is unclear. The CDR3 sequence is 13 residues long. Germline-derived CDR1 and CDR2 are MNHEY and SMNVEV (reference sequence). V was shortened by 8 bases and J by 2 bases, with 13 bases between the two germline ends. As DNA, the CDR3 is TGTGCCAGCGGAGTTGACCTAACCTACGAGCAGTACTTC. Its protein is CASGVDLTYEQYF.

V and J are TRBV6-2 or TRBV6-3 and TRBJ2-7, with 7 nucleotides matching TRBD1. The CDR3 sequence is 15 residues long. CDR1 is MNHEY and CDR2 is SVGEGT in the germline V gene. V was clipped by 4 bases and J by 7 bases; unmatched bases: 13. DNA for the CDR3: TGTGCCAGCAGTTCCCTTCGGGACAGTCTGAGGGAGCAGTACTTC. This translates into CASSSLRDSLREQYF.

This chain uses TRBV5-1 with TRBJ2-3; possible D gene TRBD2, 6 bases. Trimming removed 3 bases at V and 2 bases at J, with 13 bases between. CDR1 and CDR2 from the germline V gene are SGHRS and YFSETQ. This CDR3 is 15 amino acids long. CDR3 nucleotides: TGCGCCAGCAGCTGGAGGTCGGGGGACACAGATACGCAGTATTTT. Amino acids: CASSWRSGDTDTQYF.

CDR3 nucleotides: TGTGCCAGTAGTACCCTAGCGGGTTACAATGAGCAGTTCTTC. Amino acids: CASSTLAGYNEQFF. This sequence joins TRBV19 and TRBJ2-1; 8 bases fit TRBD2. The germline CDR1 and CDR2 sequences are LNHDA and SQIVND (reference sequence). V lost 4 bases and J lost 4; bases outside the gene matches: 3. The CDR3 consists of 14 residues.

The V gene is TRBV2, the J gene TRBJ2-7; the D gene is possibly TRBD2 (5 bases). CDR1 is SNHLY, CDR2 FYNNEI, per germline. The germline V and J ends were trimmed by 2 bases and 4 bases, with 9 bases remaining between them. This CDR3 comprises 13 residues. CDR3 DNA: TGTGCCAGCAGTGAAAGTGAGCGGTACGAGCAGTACTTC. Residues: CASSESERYEQYF.

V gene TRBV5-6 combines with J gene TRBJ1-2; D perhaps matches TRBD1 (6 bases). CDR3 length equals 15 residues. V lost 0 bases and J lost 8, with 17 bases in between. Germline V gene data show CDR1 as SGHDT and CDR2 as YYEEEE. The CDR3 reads CASSLVGLAGDGYTF. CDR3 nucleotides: TGTGCCAGCAGCTTGGTTGGGTTGGCAGGGGACGGCTACACCTTC.

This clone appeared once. The CDR3 reads CASSRFRDRGINEQFF. CDR3 sequence (DNA): TGTGCCAGCAGCCGCTTCCGGGACAGGGGAATAAATGAGCAGTTCTTC. This rearrangement joins TRBV14 to TRBJ2-1, with TRBD1 matching 10 bases. The CDR3 covers 16 residues. Germline CDR1 SGHDN, CDR2 FVKESK. Trimming cost V 4 bases and J 7 bases; bases outside gene matches: 10.

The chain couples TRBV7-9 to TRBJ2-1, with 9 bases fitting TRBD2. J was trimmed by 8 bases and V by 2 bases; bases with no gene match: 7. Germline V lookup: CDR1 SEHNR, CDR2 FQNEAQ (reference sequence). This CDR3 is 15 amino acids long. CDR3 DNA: TGTGCCAGCAGCTTAAGGGAGACTAGCGGCGATGAGCAGTTCTTC. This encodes CASSLRETSGDEQFF.

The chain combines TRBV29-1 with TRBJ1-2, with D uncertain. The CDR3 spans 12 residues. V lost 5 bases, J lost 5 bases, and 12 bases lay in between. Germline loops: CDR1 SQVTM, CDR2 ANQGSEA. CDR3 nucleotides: TGCAGCGTTAAGGGTGGAGGGTATGGCTACACCTTC. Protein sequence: CSVKGGGYGYTF. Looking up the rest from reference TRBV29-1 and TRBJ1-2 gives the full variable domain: SAVISQKPSRDICQRGTSLTIQCQVDSQVTMMFWYRQQPGQSLTLIATANQGSEATYESGFVIDKFPISRPNLTFSTLTVSNMSPEDSSIYLCSVKGGGYGYTFGSGTRLTVV.

The DNA for the CDR3 is TGTGCCAGCAGCCCTACGGGGAATGAGCAGTTCTTC. Translating it yields CASSPTGNEQFF. The chain carries TRBV7-9 and TRBJ2-1; a possible D gene is TRBD2 (5 bases). There are 12 residues in the CDR3. V was trimmed by 5 bases and J by 7 bases, leaving 9 bases between them. CDR1 is SEHNR, CDR2 FQNEAQ, per germline (reference sequence).